The rows below give T cell receptor beta chains drawn from one sample of a study of T cell responses to AZD1222 COVID-19 vaccine. Produced via immunoSEQ multiplex PCR; TCRdb's table is partial and in-frame only. The sample has tens of thousands of clones; over 80% are singletons. Sequenced here: peripheral blood, sampled 28 days after the second AZD1222 dose. The receptor set was obtained from an adult who received the AZD1222 COVID-19 vaccine. Each CDR3 is given with its conserved first and last residue. Each record gives: J gene, D gene, V gene, clone size, CDR3 DNA, CDR3 protein. The D gene is left open where the match is weak. Expanded clones get a size class; other rows say once, few or many, or leave the size out.

J: TRBJ2-7; D: NA; V: TRBV28; size: NA; DNA: TGTGCCAGCAGGAAGGCGGGGTCCTACGAGCAGTACTTC; CDR3: CASRKAGSYEQYF
J: TRBJ2-7; D: TRBD2; V: TRBV5-1; size: NA; DNA: TGCGCCAGCGGGACGGGAGGGCAGGGCTACGAGCAGTACTTC; CDR3: CASGTGGQGYEQYF
J: TRBJ1-3; D: NA; V: TRBV28; size: NA; DNA: TGTGCCACCTCTGGAAACACCATATATTTT; CDR3: CATSGNTIYF
J: TRBJ1-5; D: NA; V: TRBV3-1/TRBV3-2; size: NA; DNA: TGTGCCAGCAGCCAAAACCCAGGGTCTATAGGGAATCAGCCCCAGCATTTT; CDR3: CASSQNPGSIGNQPQHF
J: TRBJ2-7; D: NA; V: TRBV24-1; size: NA; DNA: TGTGCCACCAGTGATTTCATGGACGACGAGCAGTACTTC; CDR3: CATSDFMDDEQYF
J: TRBJ2-5; D: NA; V: TRBV30; size: NA; DNA: TGTGCCTGGAGTCCCAGGACCCCGGAGACCCAGTACTTC; CDR3: CAWSPRTPETQYF
J: TRBJ2-7; D: NA; V: TRBV27; size: NA; DNA: TGTGCCAGCTCCGACCCGGGGGCAAGTGAGCAGTACTTC; CDR3: CASSDPGASEQYF
J: TRBJ1-1; D: NA; V: TRBV20-1; size: once; DNA: TGCAGTGCTAGTGGCGGGGGCCGCATAGGGTCTGAAGCTTTCTTT; CDR3: CSASGGGRIGSEAFF
J: TRBJ2-1; D: TRBD2; V: TRBV30; size: NA; DNA: TGTGCCTGGAACTTAGAGGCTAGCGGGACCTATGAGCAGTTCTTC; CDR3: CAWNLEASGTYEQFF
J: TRBJ1-1; D: NA; V: TRBV11-2; size: NA; DNA: TGTGCCAGCAGCTTAGTAGCCGGGTTGGTCGACACTGAAGCTTTCTTT; CDR3: CASSLVAGLVDTEAFF
J: TRBJ2-2; D: NA; V: TRBV7-3; size: once; DNA: TGTGCCAGCAGCTCCACCGGGACAAAAACCGGGGAGCTGTTTTTT; CDR3: CASSSTGTKTGELFF
J: TRBJ1-4; D: NA; V: TRBV5-1; size: once; DNA: TGCGCCAGCAGCTTGTCAACTAAAGGTGAAAAACTGTTTTTT; CDR3: CASSLSTKGEKLFF
J: TRBJ2-2; D: TRBD2; V: TRBV7-8; size: NA; DNA: TGTGCCAGCAGCTTAGGCGGGAGACCTCCCGGGGAGCTGTTTTTT; CDR3: CASSLGGRPPGELFF
J: TRBJ2-7; D: TRBD2; V: TRBV6-5; size: NA; DNA: TGTGCCAGCAGAAGGGGAGGGACTAGCGGTTACGAGCAGTACTTC; CDR3: CASRRGGTSGYEQYF
J: TRBJ1-1; D: NA; V: TRBV6-5; size: NA; DNA: TGTGCCAGCAGGACTCTACTGGGACAAGGGAATGAAGCTTTCTTT; CDR3: CASRTLLGQGNEAFF